This T cell receptor beta chain is drawn from a study of breast tumors, draining lymph nodes, adjacent tissues. Samples came from axillary lymph nodes draining the breast cancer. MiXCR, applied by TCRdb to the multiplex PCR reads, yields one record per CDR3 protein. This sample yields about 200,000 distinct CDR3 sequences, of which 30% to 40% are seen a single time; approximately 4.3% belongs to the top ten. The germline V gene encodes CDR1 SGHNT and CDR2 YYREEE (reference sequence). Trimming stripped 4 bases from V and 5 bases from J, with 17 bases between. The CDR3 totals 15 residues. This clonotype was seen many times.

Sequencing was done on a sample of axillary lymph node tissue. This sequence was found in a female donor with breast cancer. Some clones in this sample may be carry-over from other donors' samples. The rearrangement uses TRBV5-4 and TRBJ2-3; maybe TRBD2 (5 bases). The CDR3 protein is CASSRGTRRGDTQYF. CDR3 nucleotides: TGTGCCAGCAGCCGGGGAACCCGCCGGGGAGATACGCAGTATTTT.